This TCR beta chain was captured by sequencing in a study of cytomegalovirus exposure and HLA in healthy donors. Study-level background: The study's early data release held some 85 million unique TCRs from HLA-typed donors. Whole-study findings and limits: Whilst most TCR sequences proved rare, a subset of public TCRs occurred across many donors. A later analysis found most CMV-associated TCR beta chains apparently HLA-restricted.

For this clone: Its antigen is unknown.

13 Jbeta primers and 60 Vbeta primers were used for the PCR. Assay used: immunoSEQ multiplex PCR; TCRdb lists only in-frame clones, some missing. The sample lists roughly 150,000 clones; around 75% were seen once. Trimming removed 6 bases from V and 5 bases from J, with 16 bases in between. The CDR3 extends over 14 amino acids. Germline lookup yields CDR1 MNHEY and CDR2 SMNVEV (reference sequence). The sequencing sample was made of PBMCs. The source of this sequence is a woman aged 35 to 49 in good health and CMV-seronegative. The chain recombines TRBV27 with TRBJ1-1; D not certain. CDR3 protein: CASRVQVGGTEAFF. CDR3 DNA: TGTGCCAGCAGGGTTCAGGTCGGTGGGACTGAAGCTTTCTTT.